This T cell receptor (beta chain) derives from a study of cytomegalovirus exposure and HLA in healthy donors. Background on the study: Early on, a data release was issued that held approximately 78 million unique TCRs from HLA-typed donors.

Deletions cut 2 bases from V and 0 bases from J, with 12 bases between. Germline CDR1 is MNHEY and CDR2 is SMNVEV (reference sequence). The length of the CDR3 is 16 residues. Study-wide results and caveats: TCR beta sequences numbering over 15,000 were associated with HLA alleles at 0.05 false discovery rate in a later analysis. Testing in vitro showed a few CMV-associated chains specific for CMV antigens. The authors later found most CMV-associated TCR beta chains appeared HLA-restricted.

The PCR contained 60 Vbeta and 13 Jbeta primers. Here immunoSEQ multiplex PCR was the method, and the copy in TCRdb shows in-frame clones only, minus some. This table has about 77,000 clones, around 78% appearing once. As concerns this clone: Its antigen is unknown.

The chain uses TRBV27 and TRBJ2-3; D is unresolved. This sequence originates from a middle-aged man in good health and CMV-seronegative. The sequenced sample was PBMCs. Here the CDR3 reads CASSLTATLSTDTQYF. CDR3 nucleotides: TGTGCCAGCAGTTTAACAGCCACCCTTAGCACAGATACGCAGTATTTT.